One sample yielded the 24 T cell receptor beta chains listed below, sequenced in a study of cytomegalovirus exposure and HLA in healthy donors. The study ran its PCR with 60 Vbeta and 13 Jbeta primers. TCRdb keeps only in-frame clones here, not all; method: immunoSEQ multiplex PCR. The data show some 140,000 clones, around 80% seen once. Sequencing was carried out using PBMCs. All receptors derive from a woman aged 40 to 49 in good health and CMV-seronegative.

The chain combines TRBV7-6 with TRBJ2-1, with 8 bases aligning to TRBD2. Trimming cost V 1 base and J 5 bases; bases outside gene matches: 7. The CDR3 length is 16 residues. Per the germline V gene, CDR1 is SGHVS and CDR2 is FNYEAQ. The CDR3 region is CASSLGPGGADNEQFF. The CDR3 bases are TGTGCCAGCAGCTTAGGCCCCGGGGGGGCGGACAATGAGCAGTTCTTC.

The V call is TRBV9, the J call TRBJ1-1; D unclear. V was shortened by 4 bases and J by 0 bases, with 13 bases between the two germline ends. Germline CDR1 SGDLS, CDR2 YYNGEE. The length of the CDR3 is 15 residues. CDR3: CASSPPLGMNTEAFF. DNA of the CDR3: TGTGCCAGCAGCCCCCCACTCGGTATGAACACTGAAGCTTTCTTT.

About this clone: Other DNA sequences of this sample code for an identical CDR3. The chain uses TRBV5-1 and TRBJ2-5, with a possible D match to TRBD1 (5 bases). Germline lookup yields CDR1 SGHRS and CDR2 YFSETQ. CDR3 length: 14 residues. With 4 bases removed from V and 2 bases from J, the gap between germline ends came to 12 bases. CDR3 protein: CASSLGAGQETQYF. The CDR3 nucleotides are TGCGCCAGCAGCCTAGGGGCAGGTCAAGAGACCCAGTACTTC.

V usage is TRBV19 and J usage is TRBJ2-3; D may be TRBD1 (5 bases). Trimming took 0 bases from V and 3 from J, leaving 13 bases between them. The CDR3 spans 16 residues. CDR1 and CDR2 (germline): LNHDA, SQIVND (reference sequence). The CDR3 coding sequence is TGTGCCAGTAGTATAGATGGGGCAGGGCGTACAGATACGCAGTATTTT. This translates into CASSIDGAGRTDTQYF.

This clone was detected only once. The chain carries TRBV7-9 and TRBJ2-5; 8 nucleotides agree with TRBD1. Losses at the gene ends were 3 bases for V and 4 bases for J; bases not matched to a gene: 4. The CDR3 sequence is 14 residues long. Germline V gene data show CDR1 as SEHNR and CDR2 as FQNEAQ (reference sequence). The CDR3 sequence is CASSFETGVETQYF. CDR3 in DNA: TGTGCCAGCAGCTTTGAGACAGGGGTAGAGACCCAGTACTTC.

The chain uses TRBV7-6 and TRBJ2-7; TRBD2 matches at 12 bases. V dropped 6 bases and J dropped 4; count of bases not matched to a gene: 7. Germline V gene data show CDR1 as SGHVS and CDR2 as FNYEAQ. The CDR3 totals 15 residues. CDR3 sequence: CASSPSTSGGYEQYF. The CDR3 DNA follows: TGTGCCAGCAGTCCATCGACTAGCGGGGGTTACGAGCAGTACTTC.

This clone was recorded once. CDR3 bases: TGTGCCAGCAGCTTCCAAGGAAACGGCGGGGGTGAAAAACTGTTTTTT. This encodes CASSFQGNGGGEKLFF. V is TRBV7-2 and J is TRBJ1-4; D perhaps matches TRBD1 (5 bases). This CDR3 is 16 amino acids long. V dropped 3 bases and J dropped 7 bases, with 18 bases sitting between them. Germline V gene sequence: CDR1 SGHTA, CDR2 FQGNSA.

Only one count was recorded for this clone. This CDR3 is CASRGVGRDTEAFF. CDR3 DNA sequence: TGTGCCAGCAGGGGGGTGGGGAGGGACACTGAAGCTTTCTTT. The chain carries TRBV25-1 and TRBJ1-1; perhaps TRBD1 as D (5 bases). This CDR3 is built from 14 residues. V gave up 6 bases and J gave up 3 bases, with 14 bases separating them. Germline V lookup: CDR1 MGHDK, CDR2 SYGVNS.

The chain has TRBV18 and TRBJ1-6; possibly TRBD1 for D (5 bases). In germline, CDR1 is KGHSH, CDR2 LQKENI. The CDR3 has 16 residues. Trimming stripped 2 bases from V and 2 bases from J, with 10 bases between. The CDR3 loop reads CASSPGGRTYNSPLHF. CDR3 DNA sequence: TGTGCCAGCTCACCAGGGGGGAGGACCTATAATTCACCCCTCCACTTT.

CDR3 bases: TGTGCCATCAGTGGACGGGCAGCGGATTCACCCCTCCACTTT. It is translated as CAISGRAADSPLHF. This chain joins TRBV10-3 and TRBJ1-6, with D unresolved. CDR1 and CDR2 from the germline V gene are ENHRY and SYGVKD. V was trimmed by 4 bases and J by 8 bases, leaving 12 bases between them. CDR3 length equals 14 residues.

As concerns this clone: Other DNA sequences from this sample encode an identical CDR3 as well. This chain connects TRBV11-2 to TRBJ2-6; D not certain. Germline V gives CDR1 SGHAT, CDR2 FQNNGV. Between the trimmed V and J ends, which lost 0 bases and 2 bases, there was a span of 5 bases. This CDR3 has 15 residues. CDR3 coding DNA: TGTGCCAGCAGCTTAGACGTTACTGGGGCCAACGTCCTGACTTTC. It translates to CASSLDVTGANVLTF.

The chain joins TRBV6-1 to TRBJ1-2, with no clear D. V was pared by 1 base and J by 0 bases, with 9 bases between. Germline CDR1 reads MNHNS; CDR2 reads SASEGT. This CDR3 comprises 15 residues. The CDR3 reads CASSEGLVTNYGYTF. CDR3 DNA sequence: TGTGCCAGCAGTGAAGGGCTTGTTACTAACTATGGCTACACCTTC.

J is TRBJ1-1 and V is TRBV15; the D gene is possibly TRBD1 (5 bases). There are 13 residues in the CDR3. The V end lost 1 base, the J end lost 11 bases, and 14 bases lay between the germline ends. Germline assignment: CDR1 LNHNV and CDR2 YYDKDF (reference sequence). The CDR3 sequence is CATSRGPGDGAFF. The CDR3 DNA follows: TGTGCCACCAGCAGAGGCCCGGGGGATGGGGCTTTCTTT. The full variable domain, with the rest looked up from reference TRBV15 and TRBJ1-1, is DAMVIQNPRYQVTQFGKPVTLSCSQTLNHNVMYWYQQKSSQAPKLLFHYYDKDFNNEADTPDNFQSRRPNTSFCFLDIRSPGLGDTAMYLCATSRGPGDGAFFGQGTRLTVV.

This rearrangement joins TRBV30 to TRBJ1-6; D may be TRBD1 (6 bases). Germline V gives CDR1 GTSNPN, CDR2 SVGIG (reference sequence). This CDR3 contains 13 residues. The V end was cut by 4 bases, the J end by 6 bases, with 10 bases between. Here the CDR3 reads CAWKAQGNSPLHF. The CDR3 region has the DNA TGTGCCTGGAAGGCACAGGGTAATTCACCCCTCCACTTT.

The chain carries TRBV5-1 and TRBJ1-4, with 8 bases identical to TRBD1. The V gene's germline CDR1 is SGHRS and CDR2 YFSETQ. This CDR3 comprises 15 residues. The V and J ends lost 0 bases and 2 bases, in that order; junction bases with no gene match: 0. For the CDR3, the DNA is TGCGCCAGCAGCTTGGGGGACAGGACTAATGAAAAACTGTTTTTT. Translating it yields CASSLGDRTNEKLFF.

To note about this clone: No conserved phenylalanine or tryptophan is present at the end of the CDR3, so a read error is the likely explanation. The rearrangement links TRBV29-1 to TRBJ1-4, with D perhaps matching TRBD1 (5 bases). The germline V gene has CDR1 SQVTM and CDR2 ANQGSEA. The CDR3 runs to 13 residues. Trimming shortened V by 3 bases and J by 8 bases, and 13 bases separated the two germline ends. Here the CDR3 DNA reads TGCAGCGTTGAGAAGGGGTGGGGGGAAAAACTGTTTGTT. It codes for CSVEKGWGEKLFV.

This clone was counted only a few times. The rearrangement links TRBV7-2 to TRBJ2-2; 10 bases are shared with TRBD2. V lost 9 bases to trimming and J lost 3 bases; unmatched junction nucleotides: 4. The length of the CDR3 is 14 residues. Germline values: CDR1 SGHTA, CDR2 FQGNSA. In DNA form, the CDR3 reads TGTGCCAGAATGACTAGCGGGTACACCGGGGAGCTGTTTTTT. It is translated as CARMTSGYTGELFF.

This chain uses TRBV10-3 with TRBJ1-2, with 8 nucleotides matching TRBD1. The length of the CDR3 is 14 residues. The germline CDR1 and CDR2 sequences are ENHRY and SYGVKD. With 5 bases clipped from V and 6 bases from J, the junction kept 8 bases outside the gene matches. CDR3 coding DNA: TGTGCCATCAGTCGCCTGACAGGGGACCATGGCTACACCTTC. Protein: CAISRLTGDHGYTF.

The chain has TRBV9 and TRBJ2-5; 8 positions match TRBD1. The CDR3 has 14 amino acids. V was clipped by 0 bases and J by 4 bases; unmatched bases: 2. Germline assignment: CDR1 SGDLS and CDR2 YYNGEE. This CDR3 is CASSVGTGSETQYF. For the CDR3, the DNA is TGTGCCAGCAGCGTAGGGACAGGGTCAGAGACCCAGTACTTC.

The chain links TRBV6-5 to TRBJ2-5, with D possibly matching TRBD1 (6 bases). The germline V gene encodes CDR1 MNHEY and CDR2 SVGAGI. Trimming removed 2 bases at V and 11 bases at J, with 18 bases between. The CDR3 loop spans 14 amino acids. The CDR3 sequence is CASSYTGSSLGQYF. For the CDR3, the DNA is TGTGCCAGCAGTTACACAGGGTCCTCCTTGGGGCAGTACTTC.

With regard to this clone: The junction departs from the called germline gene at one end, perhaps through a read error. The chain couples TRBV7-7 to TRBJ2-2; 7 bases line up with TRBD2. CDR1 is SSHAT, CDR2 FNYEAQ, per germline (reference sequence). This CDR3 region has 14 residues. CDR3 nucleotide sequence: TGTGCTAGCAGCCAGACTAGCTACACCGGGGAGCTGTTTTTT. Encoded protein: CASSQTSYTGELFF.

This chain's CDR3 is CASSLSAGAWTSTDTQYF. The CDR3 DNA is TGTGCCAGCAGCTTATCTGCGGGGGCCTGGACTAGCACAGATACGCAGTATTTT. The rearrangement links TRBV5-8 to TRBJ2-3, with a tentative D call TRBD2 (7 bases). Germline V gene lookup returns CDR1 SGHTS and CDR2 YDEGEE. The CDR3 runs 18 residues. Deletions cut 2 bases from V and 0 bases from J, with 19 bases between.

CDR3 residues: CASSYRPPRGEKLFF. The CDR3 DNA follows: TGTGCCAGCAGCTATCGGCCCCCCCGGGGAGAAAAACTGTTTTTT. The chain couples TRBV28 to TRBJ1-4; D remains unclear. Germline CDR1 reads MDHEN; CDR2 reads SYDVKM. CDR3 length: 15 amino acids. Trimming stripped 6 bases from V and 8 bases from J, with 19 bases between.

The chain uses TRBV29-1 and TRBJ2-7, with a tentative D call TRBD1 (6 bases). The CDR3 is 13 residues long. V lost 4 bases to trimming and J lost 3 bases, with 13 bases between them. CDR1 SQVTM and CDR2 ANQGSEA come from the germline V gene. CDR3 bases: TGCAGCGTTGGTCAGGACAGCTACTACGAGCAGTACTTC. This translates into CSVGQDSYYEQYF.